Listed below are T cell receptor beta chains from one sample, sequenced in a study of cytomegalovirus exposure and HLA in healthy donors. This table comes from immunoSEQ multiplex PCR, and its TCRdb copy is limited to in-frame clones, with some not included. Of about 84,000 clones listed, 78% were seen once; the top ten hold nearly 2.5%. Sample: PBMCs. These receptors were collected from a male donor in good health and CMV-seropositive. CDR3s include the opening cysteine and the closing phenylalanine or tryptophan. D genes are given only for firm matches.

D | V | CDR3
TRBD2 | TRBV6-4 | CASSELAGDYNEQFF
TRBD2 | TRBV7-9 | CASSPGTSGRPTGELFF
TRBD2 | TRBV5-4 | CASSKAKTSGSTDTQYF
- | TRBV5-4 | CASSWLGGNYGYTF
- | TRBV7-9 | CASSQRVSGANVLTF
TRBD2 | TRBV10-3 | CAISILAGGPETQYF
TRBD2 | TRBV19 | CASRIAGGGVEQFF
- | TRBV12-5 | CASGSLLGDTQYF
TRBD2 | TRBV6-4 | CASGGDMKVEREIVTDTQYF
- | TRBV6-5 | CASSSRVTNTGELFF
- | TRBV5-1 | CASTAYPGGDEQFF
TRBD1 | TRBV7-2 | CASSLNSGRGPDTQYF
- | TRBV4-2 | CASSQDVYSNYGYTF
TRBD1 | TRBV19 | CASSIGQGARRNQPQHF
- | TRBV2 | CASSEWGFQYF
TRBD1 | TRBV27 | CASRLGTGAGELFF
- | TRBV7-6 | CASSLAAGVYEQYF
- | TRBV6-5 | CASSSTGLNYGYTF
TRBD1 | TRBV28 | CASSVPGQVVEQYF
TRBD2 | TRBV9 | CASSVGKGLAGVNEQFF
- | TRBV30 | CAWSGQNPNQPQHF
- | TRBV14 | CASSLRPQGKGEKLFF
- | TRBV30 | CAWSVQTGSPLHF
- | TRBV6-5 | CASSPLAGYGYTF
- | TRBV27 | CASGDLNPDTQYF
- | TRBV7-8 | CASSPNAGDTGELFF
TRBD1 | TRBV6-1 | CASSASGGGTIYF
- | TRBV19 | CASSGDYEQYF
TRBD2 | TRBV18 | CASSPNPTSGHNEQFF
- | TRBV6-4 | CASSDSSKGDGYTF
TRBD2 | TRBV27 | CASSKTGTSQFF
- | TRBV7-8 | CASSGRDIYNEQFF
TRBD2 | TRBV19 | CASSPTSSPLGEQYF
- | TRBV19 | CASSIEAKGYTF
TRBD2 | TRBV25-1 | CASSPGLAGLEQYF
- | TRBV30 | CAWRGRGNTGELFF
- | TRBV5-1 | CASSSTSPNTGELFF
- | TRBV19 | CASSIARPPFRETQYF
- | TRBV2 | CASSADQVSYEQYF
- | TRBV4-3 | CASSQSGGHSYNEQFF
- | TRBV28 | CASSLSSSLFSGELFF
TRBD1 | TRBV11-2 | CASSLSGQGIGGYTF
TRBD1 | TRBV9 | CASSPYPGTGEHTQYF
- | TRBV6-5 | CASRFVGAPTGELFF
- | TRBV21-1 | CVKAGAVSTDTQYF
- | TRBV5-1 | CASSQDGKASNTIYF
TRBD1 | TRBV6-5 | CASSWDRRAGELFF
- | TRBV6-5 | CASSYLNEQFF
TRBD1 | TRBV19 | CASRGQRNSNQPQHF
TRBD2 | TRBV28 | CASSETSGKDYEQYF
TRBD1 | TRBV7-9 | CASSLGSGQGFTDTQYF
- | TRBV15 | CATSLGGANQPQHF
- | TRBV18 | CASSPPGSWDNEQFF
- | TRBV28 | CASKGPGAQPQHF
TRBD1 | TRBV13 | CASSSPGQIFEKSYNEQFF
TRBD1 | TRBV23-1 | CASKGTGDKEFF
- | TRBV29-1 | CSVPGALGYEQYF
- | TRBV28 | CASSLWGLGLETHSNQPQHF
TRBD1 | TRBV7-2 | CASSPGQLYEQYF
- | TRBV2 | CASRDLAETQYF